The clone carrying this T cell receptor beta chain was counted between two and nine times. The antigen is undetermined. These data are taken from a study of blood T cells in healthy people across ages. Study-wide findings and caveats: The fall in TCR beta diversity per million T cells was roughly linear with age.

CDR3 length equals 13 residues. Germline V gives CDR1 DFQATT, CDR2 SNEGSKA (reference sequence). Trimming cost V 6 bases and J 5 bases, with 14 bases left between them. For the second PCR, which ran for roughly 6 to 11 cycles, a sample-barcoded 5' primer and a J-beta primer mix were used. TCRdb re-analysed the 5' RACE reads in MiXCR, keeping a single row per CDR3 protein. Of more than 650,000 distinct CDR3 sequences listed, roughly 50% are singletons. The sample comprised blood. This receptor was obtained from a man of 80 years or more in good health. The gene calls are TRBV20-1 and TRBJ2-1, with a tentative D call TRBD2 (6 bases). The CDR3 region has the DNA TGCAGTGCGAGGGACTGGACGCACAATGAGCAGTTCTTC. Amino acid sequence: CSARDWTHNEQFF.